This TCR beta chain was sequenced during a study of T cells after yellow fever vaccination. Study-level background: The authors prepared low-cell-number fractions using SMART-Seq v4 Ultra Low Input. Broader study findings: Though weaker, the secondary response peaked faster, on day 5 versus 15. Most primary-vaccination clones reappeared after the booster (about 95% CD4, roughly 88% CD8).

By 5'RACE template switching, TCR cDNA was produced, with a universal primer site and UMIs added in the process. TCRdb re-analysed the 5' RACE reads in MiXCR, keeping a single row per CDR3 protein. The table includes about 310,000 distinct CDR3 sequences, approximately 3.8% detected once. This clonotype has more than one count but fewer than ten. The antigen is not known. The V and J ends lost 1 base and 1 base, in that order; junction bases with no gene match: 6. The CDR3 loop spans 16 amino acids. Germline V gene data show CDR1 as MNHEY and CDR2 as SMNVEV (reference sequence). This specimen was PBMCs, taken on the day of the yellow fever booster vaccination. The sequence came from a man in his late teens or twenties who received the YFV17D yellow fever vaccine. The rearrangement uses TRBV27 and TRBJ2-7; 8 positions agree with TRBD1. CDR3 nucleotides: TGTGCCAGCAGTTTATTCGGGACAGGAATTTCCTACGAGCAGTACTTC. Protein product: CASSLFGTGISYEQYF.